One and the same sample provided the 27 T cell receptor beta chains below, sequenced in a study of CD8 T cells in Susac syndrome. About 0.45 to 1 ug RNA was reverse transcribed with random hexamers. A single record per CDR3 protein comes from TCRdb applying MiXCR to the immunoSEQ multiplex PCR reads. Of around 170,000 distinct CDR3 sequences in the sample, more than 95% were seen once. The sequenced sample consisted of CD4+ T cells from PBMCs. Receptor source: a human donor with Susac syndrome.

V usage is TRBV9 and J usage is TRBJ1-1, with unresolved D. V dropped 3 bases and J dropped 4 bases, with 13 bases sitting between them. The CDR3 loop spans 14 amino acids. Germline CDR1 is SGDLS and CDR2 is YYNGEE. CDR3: CASSASIQTTEAFF. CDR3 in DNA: TGTGCCAGCAGCGCCTCGATCCAGACCACTGAAGCTTTCTTT.

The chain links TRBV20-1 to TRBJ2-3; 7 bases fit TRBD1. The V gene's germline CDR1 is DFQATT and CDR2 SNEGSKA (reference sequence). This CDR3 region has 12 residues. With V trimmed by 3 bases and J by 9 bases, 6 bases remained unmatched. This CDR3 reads CSASYTGDTQYF. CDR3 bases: TGCAGTGCTAGCTATACAGGGGACACGCAGTATTTT.

CDR3 amino acids: CASSQSSFNEKLFF. CDR3 nucleotides: TGCGCCAGCAGCCAAAGCAGTTTCAATGAAAAACTGTTTTTT. The chain carries TRBV4-1 and TRBJ1-4; D gene ambiguous. The CDR3 is made up of 14 amino acids. V was pared by 2 bases and J by 5 bases, with 9 bases between. Germline-derived CDR1 and CDR2 are MGHRA and YSYEKL.

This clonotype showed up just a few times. In nucleotides, the CDR3 is TGCGCCAGCAGCCCCACGACAGGCCACTACGAGCAGTACTTC. Translating gives CASSPTTGHYEQYF. The genes are TRBV4-1 and TRBJ2-7; maybe TRBD1 (6 bases). Trimming removed 4 bases from V and 3 bases from J, with 13 bases in between. This CDR3 has 14 residues. Germline V lookup: CDR1 MGHRA, CDR2 YSYEKL.

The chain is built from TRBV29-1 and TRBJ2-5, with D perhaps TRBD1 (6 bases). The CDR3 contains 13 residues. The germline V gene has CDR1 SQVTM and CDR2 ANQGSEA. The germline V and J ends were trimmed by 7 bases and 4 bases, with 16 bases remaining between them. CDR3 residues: CSAVQGWGETQYF. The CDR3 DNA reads TGCAGCGCCGTACAGGGATGGGGAGAGACCCAGTACTTC. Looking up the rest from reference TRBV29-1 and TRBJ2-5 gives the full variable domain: SAVISQKPSRDICQRGTSLTIQCQVDSQVTMMFWYRQQPGQSLTLIATANQGSEATYESGFVIDKFPISRPNLTFSTLTVSNMSPEDSSIYLCSAVQGWGETQYFGPGTRLLVL.

CDR3 in amino acids: CASSKGRRYQETQYF. The CDR3 DNA reads TGTGCCAGCAGCAAGGGACGGAGGTACCAAGAGACCCAGTACTTC. The chain has TRBV28 and TRBJ2-5, with D possibly being TRBD1 or TRBD2 (5 bases each). The CDR3 is made up of 15 amino acids. Trimming cost V 6 bases and J 0 bases, with 14 bases left between them. Germline V gives CDR1 MDHEN, CDR2 SYDVKM.

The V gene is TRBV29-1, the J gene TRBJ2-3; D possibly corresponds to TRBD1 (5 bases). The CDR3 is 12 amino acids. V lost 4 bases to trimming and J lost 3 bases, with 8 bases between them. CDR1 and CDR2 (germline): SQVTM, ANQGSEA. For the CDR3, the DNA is TGCAGCGTTGTAAGGGGAACAGATACGCAGTATTTT. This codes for CSVVRGTDTQYF.

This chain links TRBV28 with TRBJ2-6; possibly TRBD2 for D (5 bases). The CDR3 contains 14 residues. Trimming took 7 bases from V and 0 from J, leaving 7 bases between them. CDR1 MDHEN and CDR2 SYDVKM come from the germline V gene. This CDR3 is CASKRFSGANVLTF. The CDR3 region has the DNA TGTGCCAGCAAGCGGTTCTCTGGGGCCAACGTCCTGACTTTC.

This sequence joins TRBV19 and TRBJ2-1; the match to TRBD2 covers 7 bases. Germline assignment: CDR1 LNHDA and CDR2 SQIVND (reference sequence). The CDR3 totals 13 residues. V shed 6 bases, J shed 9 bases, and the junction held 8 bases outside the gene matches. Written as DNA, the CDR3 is TGTGCCAGTAGGCCGCCTACTAGCGCTGAGCAGTTCTTC. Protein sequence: CASRPPTSAEQFF.

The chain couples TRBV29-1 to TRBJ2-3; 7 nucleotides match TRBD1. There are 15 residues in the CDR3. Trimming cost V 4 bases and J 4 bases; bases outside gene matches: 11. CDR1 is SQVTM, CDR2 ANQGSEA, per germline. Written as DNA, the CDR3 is TGCAGCGTTGGACAGGGCTGGGGCGGCCCAGATACGCAGTATTTT. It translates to CSVGQGWGGPDTQYF.

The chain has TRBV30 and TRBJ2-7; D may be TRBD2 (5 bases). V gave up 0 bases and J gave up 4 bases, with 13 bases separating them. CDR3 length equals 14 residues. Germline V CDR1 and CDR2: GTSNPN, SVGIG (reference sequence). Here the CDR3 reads CAWSVGLSIYEQYF. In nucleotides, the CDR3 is TGTGCCTGGAGTGTTGGACTGTCGATTTACGAGCAGTACTTC.

CDR3 coding DNA: TGCAGCGTGGGCCTTGGGATGGGCTATGGCTACACCTTC. Protein sequence: CSVGLGMGYGYTF. This chain connects TRBV20-1 to TRBJ1-2; no reliable D call. Germline CDR1 is DFQATT and CDR2 is SNEGSKA (reference sequence). The CDR3 spans 13 residues.

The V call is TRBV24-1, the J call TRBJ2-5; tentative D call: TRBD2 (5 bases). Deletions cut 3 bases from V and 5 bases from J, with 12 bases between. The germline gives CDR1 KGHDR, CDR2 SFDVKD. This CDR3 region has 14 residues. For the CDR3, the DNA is TGTGCCACCAGTGATCCCCGGGAACTGGAGACCCAGTACTTC. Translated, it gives CATSDPRELETQYF.

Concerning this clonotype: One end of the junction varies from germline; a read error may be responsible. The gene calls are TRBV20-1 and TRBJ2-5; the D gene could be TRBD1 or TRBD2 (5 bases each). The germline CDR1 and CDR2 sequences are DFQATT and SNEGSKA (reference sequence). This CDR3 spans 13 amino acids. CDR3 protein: CSVRTPGHETQYF. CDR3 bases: TGCAGTGTTAGAACACCGGGGCACGAGACCCAGTACTTC.

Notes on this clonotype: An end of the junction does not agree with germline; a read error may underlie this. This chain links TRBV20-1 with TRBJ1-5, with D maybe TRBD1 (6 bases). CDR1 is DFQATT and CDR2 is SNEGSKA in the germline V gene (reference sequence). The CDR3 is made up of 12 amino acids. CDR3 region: CSATGGNQPQHF. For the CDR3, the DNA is TGCAGTGCTACCGGGGGCAACCAGCCCCAGCATTTT.

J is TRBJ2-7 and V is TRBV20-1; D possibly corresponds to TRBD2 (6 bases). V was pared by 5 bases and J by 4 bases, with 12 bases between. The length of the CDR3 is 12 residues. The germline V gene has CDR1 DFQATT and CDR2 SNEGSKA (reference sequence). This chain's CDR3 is CSALRDFYEQYF. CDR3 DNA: TGCAGTGCTCTCCGGGACTTTTACGAGCAGTACTTC.

CDR3: CSATRTSGKETQYF. The DNA for the CDR3 is TGCAGTGCTACTCGGACTAGTGGGAAAGAGACCCAGTACTTC. The V call is TRBV20-1, the J call TRBJ2-5, with TRBD2 matching 7 bases. The CDR3 covers 14 residues. Germline CDR1 DFQATT, CDR2 SNEGSKA (reference sequence). The trim removed 4 bases at V and 3 bases at J, leaving 8 bases unmatched.

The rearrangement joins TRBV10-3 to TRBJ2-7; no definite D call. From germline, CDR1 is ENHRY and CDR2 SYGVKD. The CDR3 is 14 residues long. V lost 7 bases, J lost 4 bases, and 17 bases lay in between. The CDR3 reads CAIKARTEAYEQYF. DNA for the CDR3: TGTGCCATCAAAGCGCGAACCGAAGCTTACGAGCAGTACTTC.

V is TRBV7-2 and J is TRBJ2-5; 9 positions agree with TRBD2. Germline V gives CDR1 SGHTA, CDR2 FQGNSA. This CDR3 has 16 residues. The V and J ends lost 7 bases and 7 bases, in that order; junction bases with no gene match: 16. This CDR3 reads CASNPGGAGGPGTQYF. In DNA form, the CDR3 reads TGTGCCAGCAACCCTGGCGGTGCGGGAGGGCCGGGGACCCAGTACTTC.

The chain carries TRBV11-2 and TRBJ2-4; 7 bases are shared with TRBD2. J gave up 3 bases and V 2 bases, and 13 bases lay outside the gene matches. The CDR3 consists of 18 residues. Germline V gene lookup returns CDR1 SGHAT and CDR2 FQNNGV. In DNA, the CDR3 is TGTGCCAGCAGCTTATCAGGGACTACCCGATTGATCAAAAACATTCAGTACTTC. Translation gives CASSLSGTTRLIKNIQYF.

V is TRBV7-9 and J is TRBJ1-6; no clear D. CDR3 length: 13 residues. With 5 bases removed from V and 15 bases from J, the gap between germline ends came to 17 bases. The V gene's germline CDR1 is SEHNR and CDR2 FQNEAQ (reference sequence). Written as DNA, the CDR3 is TGTGCCAGCAGCCCTCCCCCCAGCCCTAACCTCCACTTT. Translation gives CASSPPPSPNLHF.

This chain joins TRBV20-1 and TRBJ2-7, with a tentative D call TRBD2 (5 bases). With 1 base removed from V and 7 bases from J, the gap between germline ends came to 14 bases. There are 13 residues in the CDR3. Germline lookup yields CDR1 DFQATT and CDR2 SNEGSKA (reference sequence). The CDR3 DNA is TGCAGTGCTAGAGGTTTCCTCGAGCGGGAGCAGTACTTC. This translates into CSARGFLEREQYF.

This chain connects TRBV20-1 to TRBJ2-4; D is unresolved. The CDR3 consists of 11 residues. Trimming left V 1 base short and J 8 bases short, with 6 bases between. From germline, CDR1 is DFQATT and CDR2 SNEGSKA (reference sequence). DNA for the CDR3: TGCAGTGCTAGAGGTAGACACATTCAGTACTTC. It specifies CSARGRHIQYF.

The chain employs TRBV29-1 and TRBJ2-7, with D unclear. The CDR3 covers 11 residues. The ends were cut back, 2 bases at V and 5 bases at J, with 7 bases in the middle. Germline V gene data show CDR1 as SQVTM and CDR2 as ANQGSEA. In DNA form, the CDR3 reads TGCAGCGTTGAACGGGCTCACGAGCAGTACTTC. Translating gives CSVERAHEQYF.

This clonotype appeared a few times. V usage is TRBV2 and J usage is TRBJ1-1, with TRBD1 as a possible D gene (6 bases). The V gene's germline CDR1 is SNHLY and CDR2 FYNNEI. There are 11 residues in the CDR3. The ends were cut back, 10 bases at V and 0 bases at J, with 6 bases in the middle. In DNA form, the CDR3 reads TGTGCCACAGGGGTGAACACTGAAGCTTTCTTT. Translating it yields CATGVNTEAFF.

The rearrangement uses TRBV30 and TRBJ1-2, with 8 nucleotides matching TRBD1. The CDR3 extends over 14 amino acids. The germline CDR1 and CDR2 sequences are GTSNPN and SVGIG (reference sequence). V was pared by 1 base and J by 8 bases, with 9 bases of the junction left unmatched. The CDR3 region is CAWSARTGREGYTF. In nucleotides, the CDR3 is TGTGCCTGGAGTGCAAGGACAGGGCGAGAAGGCTACACCTTC.

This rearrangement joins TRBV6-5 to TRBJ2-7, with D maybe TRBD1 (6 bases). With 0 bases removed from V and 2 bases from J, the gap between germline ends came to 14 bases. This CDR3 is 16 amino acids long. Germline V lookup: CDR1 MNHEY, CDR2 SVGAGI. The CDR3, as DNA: TGTGCCAGCAGTTACTCGATACCGGACAGCCCCTACGAGCAGTACTTC. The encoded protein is CASSYSIPDSPYEQYF.